The 24 T cell receptor beta chains given below trace back to one sample, sequenced in a study of regulatory T cells in long-lasting Graves disease. With iRepertoire HTBI primers and Arm-PCR of CDR3 regions, TCR beta libraries were built. MiXCR, run by TCRdb on the multiplex PCR reads, gives a single entry per CDR3 protein. There are roughly 500,000 distinct CDR3 sequences in the sample; under 25% occur only once, and 7% to 9% lies in the top ten. Time point in this sample: persistent/refractory GD, antithyroid drugs over 5 years with positive TRAb. PBMCs were the source of the RNA used for TCR sequencing. Here the sequenced sample was peripheral blood mononuclear cells (PBMCs), taken when the disease was refractory, from a patient treated with antithyroid drugs. Source of these receptors: a female donor with Graves disease.

This chain joins TRBV7-6 and TRBJ2-5; 10 positions agree with TRBD1. The CDR3 has 18 residues. The V segment lost 5 bases and the J segment 4 bases; nucleotides outside the gene matches: 16. The germline gives CDR1 SGHVS, CDR2 FNYEAQ. The CDR3 nucleotides read TGTGCCAGCAGCCCAAACCCGCCCGGGACAGGGGCTCGAGAGACCCAGTACTTC. Protein: CASSPNPPGTGARETQYF.

This clonotype occurred many times. The chain combines TRBV6-5 with TRBJ1-6; D is perhaps TRBD1 (6 bases). Germline values: CDR1 MNHEY, CDR2 SVGAGI. This CDR3 region has 12 residues. The V gene lost 4 bases and the J gene lost 10 bases, with 8 bases spanning the gap. CDR3 loop: CASSSQGSPLHF. As DNA, the CDR3 is TGTGCCAGCAGTTCACAGGGATCACCCCTCCACTTT.

A word on this clonotype: A much larger clone differs from this one at a single base, so this may be a read error. This sequence joins TRBV29-1 and TRBJ2-7, with D tentatively TRBD2 (5 bases). The germline CDR1 and CDR2 sequences are SQVTM and ANQGSEA. The CDR3 loop spans 15 amino acids. Trimming removed 2 bases from V and 2 bases from J, with 16 bases in between. CDR3 loop: CSVEHNLGDTYEQYF. In DNA, the CDR3 is TGCAGCGTTGAACATAACCTGGGAGATACCTACGAGCAGTACTTC.

This clonotype was detected a few times. The chain carries TRBV5-1 and TRBJ1-5, with D unresolved. Trimming shortened V by 0 bases and J by 3 bases, and 10 bases separated the two germline ends. Germline CDR1 is SGHRS and CDR2 is YFSETQ. The CDR3 is 15 amino acids. CDR3 in amino acids: CASSLEGILNQPQHF. In DNA form, the CDR3 reads TGCGCCAGCAGCTTGGAAGGGATTCTCAATCAGCCCCAGCATTTT.

The rearrangement uses TRBV9 and TRBJ2-6, with D uncertain. V was clipped by 4 bases and J by 0 bases, with 11 bases between them. Germline V gene lookup returns CDR1 SGDLS and CDR2 YYNGEE. This CDR3 region has 16 residues. CDR3 nucleotides: TGTGCCAGCAGCTCGTACGTCCCCTCTGGGGCCAACGTCCTGACTTTC. Translated, it gives CASSSYVPSGANVLTF.

J is TRBJ1-1 and V is TRBV10-3; 7 nucleotides match TRBD1. The CDR3 contains 14 residues. The germline gives CDR1 ENHRY, CDR2 SYGVKD. V shed 10 bases and J 1 base; nucleotides not matched to a gene: 9. CDR3 in DNA: TGTGCCACACATCCCGGGACAGAGAACACTGAAGCTTTCTTT. Translated, it gives CATHPGTENTEAFF.

There are many counts of this clonotype. The chain uses TRBV6-5 and TRBJ2-4, with TRBD2 identical over 11 bases. The germline V gene encodes CDR1 MNHEY and CDR2 SVGAGI. There are 15 residues in the CDR3. J was trimmed by 7 bases and V by 0 bases; bases with no gene match: 2. The CDR3 is CASSYSRTSGNIQYF. As DNA, the CDR3 is TGTGCCAGCAGTTACTCAAGGACTAGCGGGAACATTCAGTACTTC.

The rearrangement links TRBV6-1 to TRBJ2-1, with 13 bases that match TRBD2. The CDR3 loop spans 15 amino acids. Germline CDR1 reads MNHNS; CDR2 reads SASEGT. V lost 6 bases and J lost 8; bases outside the gene matches: 7. CDR3 protein: CASRVTSGRVHEQFF. CDR3 coding DNA: TGTGCCAGCAGAGTTACTAGCGGGAGGGTCCATGAGCAGTTCTTC.

This clonotype showed up many times. The gene calls are TRBV28 and TRBJ2-7; 9 bases match TRBD1. V was clipped by 1 base and J by 1 base; unmatched bases: 2. The CDR3 contains 15 residues. Germline V gives CDR1 MDHEN, CDR2 SYDVKM. The CDR3 nucleotides read TGTGCCAGCAGTTTATCGGGACAGGGATCCTACGAGCAGTACTTC. Protein product: CASSLSGQGSYEQYF.

This clonotype was seen a few times. This chain connects TRBV11-1 to TRBJ2-2; 8 bases agree with TRBD2. J lost 1 base, V lost 1 base, and 2 bases had no gene match. Germline V lookup: CDR1 SGHAT, CDR2 FQDESV (reference sequence). The CDR3 is made up of 16 amino acids. CDR3 loop: CASSLGSGMNTGELFF. The CDR3, as DNA: TGTGCCAGCAGCTTAGGTAGCGGGATGAACACCGGGGAGCTGTTTTTT.

The V gene is TRBV3-1, the J gene TRBJ1-2; perhaps TRBD1 as D (6 bases). The V and J ends lost 0 bases and 1 base respectively, with 24 bases between them. Germline assignment: CDR1 LGHDT and CDR2 YNNKEL (reference sequence). The CDR3 totals 20 residues. CDR3 sequence (DNA): TGTGCCAGCAGCCAAGAAGGGGGGGATAGGTTCCTCCCGATTAACTATGGCTACACCTTC. Translated: CASSQEGGDRFLPINYGYTF.

This clonotype occurred many times. This sequence joins TRBV28 and TRBJ1-1, with D unclear. Trimming took 0 bases from V and 4 from J, leaving 24 bases between them. CDR3 length: 19 amino acids. CDR1 and CDR2 (germline): MDHEN, SYDVKM. CDR3 sequence: CASSLWAGGLKGRATEAFF. CDR3 in DNA: TGTGCCAGCAGTTTATGGGCCGGCGGATTGAAGGGCCGAGCCACTGAAGCTTTCTTT.

This clonotype showed up just a few times. The rearrangement links TRBV30 to TRBJ1-2; D gene unclear. The CDR3 contains 11 residues. Germline V lookup: CDR1 GTSNPN, CDR2 SVGIG (reference sequence). V gave up 2 bases and J gave up 2 bases, with 3 bases separating them. The CDR3 coding sequence is TGTGCCTGGAGTAACAACTATGGCTACACCTTC. Translation: CAWSNNYGYTF.

There are many counts of this clonotype. The V gene is TRBV29-1, the J gene TRBJ2-1, with D perhaps TRBD2 (6 bases). Trimming took 5 bases from V and 2 from J, leaving 25 bases between them. Germline V gene sequence: CDR1 SQVTM, CDR2 ANQGSEA. The CDR3 covers 18 residues. DNA for the CDR3: TGCAGCGTTTACCTCTGGGTGGTGCGGGGCGATACCTACAATGAGCAGTTCTTC. Protein: CSVYLWVVRGDTYNEQFF.

This clonotype was recorded a few times. The chain employs TRBV28 and TRBJ2-1; TRBD2 aligns across 8 bases. Germline-derived CDR1 and CDR2 are MDHEN and SYDVKM. Germline trimming cut 5 bases from V and 5 bases from J; bases unmatched to any gene: 5. This CDR3 has 14 amino acids. The CDR3 DNA sequence: TGTGCCAGCAGTCGAACTAGCGGAGACAATGAGCAGTTCTTC. Protein: CASSRTSGDNEQFF.

The sample holds many counts of this clonotype. The chain carries TRBV3-1 and TRBJ2-2; D is unresolved. The CDR3 extends over 13 amino acids. Trimming removed 4 bases from V and 5 bases from J, with 8 bases in between. Looked up from germline, CDR1 is LGHDT and CDR2 is YNNKEL (reference sequence). CDR3 DNA sequence: TGTGCCAGCAGCCCCAGCATGACCGGGGAGCTGTTTTTT. Protein: CASSPSMTGELFF. The variable domain in full, completed from reference TRBV3-1 and TRBJ2-2, reads DTAVSQTPKYLVTQMGNDKSIKCEQNLGHDTMYWYKQDSKKFLKIMFSYNNKELIINETVPNRFSPKSPDKAHLNLHINSLELGDSAVYFCASSPSMTGELFFGEGSRLTVL.

The rearrangement joins TRBV7-9 to TRBJ1-4; D call uncertain. CDR3 length: 14 amino acids. Germline CDR1 SEHNR, CDR2 FQNEAQ (reference sequence). The V gene lost 3 bases and the J gene lost 5 bases, with 10 bases spanning the gap. DNA of the CDR3: TGTGCCAGCAGCTTGAAAGCAGACAATGAAAAACTGTTTTTT. It specifies CASSLKADNEKLFF. The full variable domain, with the rest looked up from reference TRBV7-9 and TRBJ1-4, is DTGVSQNPRHKITKRGQNVTFRCDPISEHNRLYWYRQTLGQGPEFLTYFQNEAQLEKSRLLSDRFSAERPKGSFSTLEIQRTEQGDSAMYLCASSLKADNEKLFFGSGTQLSVL.

This clonotype appeared many times. The chain recombines TRBV11-2 with TRBJ1-2; perhaps TRBD1 as D (5 bases). With 6 bases removed from V and 8 bases from J, the gap between germline ends came to 13 bases. Germline CDR1 SGHAT, CDR2 FQNNGV. The CDR3 is 12 amino acids. The CDR3 reads CASRRGEGGYTF. The DNA for the CDR3 is TGTGCCAGCAGGCGGGGGGAAGGCGGCTACACCTTC.

In its sample, this clonotype was seen many times. The chain uses TRBV12-3 or TRBV12-4 and TRBJ2-7; 9 nucleotides match TRBD2. This CDR3 is built from 15 residues. Trimming cost V 5 bases and J 1 base; bases outside gene matches: 6. CDR3 nucleotide sequence: TGTGCCAGCAGTAATTATCTAGCGGGGTCCTACGAGCAGTACTTC. Translation: CASSNYLAGSYEQYF.

In its sample, this clonotype was seen once. CDR3 in amino acids: CASSLGGPYNEQFF. The CDR3 DNA follows: TGTGCCAGCAGCTTAGGAGGCCCCTACAATGAGCAGTTCTTC. The chain links TRBV7-9 to TRBJ2-1; no firm D call. Trimming took 1 base from V and 2 from J, leaving 6 bases between them. Germline V gene lookup returns CDR1 SEHNR and CDR2 FQNEAQ (reference sequence). CDR3 length equals 14 residues.

As concerns this clonotype: A clone one base away is much larger, so this may be a read error. The chain combines TRBV3-1 with TRBJ1-1; the D is unclear. The CDR3 runs 13 residues. Germline V gene sequence: CDR1 LGHDT, CDR2 YNNKEL (reference sequence). CDR3 loop: CVSSHVLGTEAFF. CDR3 DNA: TGTGTCAGCAGCCACGTCCTGGGTACTGAAGCTTTCTTT.

This clonotype showed up many times. The chain employs TRBV3-1 and TRBJ1-2; 12 bases align to TRBD1. The CDR3 length is 16 residues. Trimming cost V 2 bases and J 6 bases; bases outside gene matches: 7. Per the germline V gene, CDR1 is LGHDT and CDR2 is YNNKEL (reference sequence). The CDR3 DNA follows: TGTGCCAGCAGCCAACAGGGGACAGGGGGCCCGGATGGCTACACCTTC. Its translation is CASSQQGTGGPDGYTF.

This clonotype was picked up many times. J is TRBJ2-5 and V is TRBV12-3 or TRBV12-4, with D possibly matching TRBD1 (6 bases). The CDR3 extends over 14 amino acids. V gave up 0 bases and J gave up 6 bases, with 11 bases separating them. As DNA, the CDR3 is TGTGCCAGCAGTTTAGCAGGGGGTTTGAAGACCCAGTACTTC. Residues: CASSLAGGLKTQYF.

This clonotype was seen a few times. This chain joins TRBV12-3 or TRBV12-4 and TRBJ1-2, with D hard to call. The CDR3 covers 13 residues. With 3 bases removed from V and 7 bases from J, the gap between germline ends came to 12 bases. The CDR3 nucleotides read TGTGCCAGCAGTTTCGGGCAGTGGAGTGGCTACACCTTC. Translated: CASSFGQWSGYTF.